These 26 T cell receptor beta chains were sequenced from one sample in a study of shared clonotypes between healthy human individuals (dated by TCRdb to about 2020). Receptors were amplified or captured by the immunoSEQ multiplex PCR assay. Drawn from immuneACCESS, this table holds only the in-frame rearrangements with V and J called that TCRdb kept. Clones are partly lost; checked studies trace under half to an unresolved V gene and leave the rest unexplained. The table for this sample lists some 2 million clones; 85% to 95% of them were counted only once. In total, the top ten clones hold under 0.15% of the sample. The sample consisted of naive CD4+ T cells sorted from blood. The cell subset or site label, read with the paper, signifies: CD45RA+ positively selected. The receptors were sampled from a man younger than 35 in good health.

This chain joins TRBV5-1 and TRBJ2-2, with D possibly matching TRBD1 (6 bases). The germline V and J ends were trimmed by 3 bases and 1 base, with 7 bases remaining between them. The CDR3 loop spans 14 amino acids. Germline CDR1 is SGHRS and CDR2 is YFSETQ. The CDR3 loop is CASSWDKNTGELFF. DNA for the CDR3: TGCGCCAGCAGCTGGGACAAGAACACCGGGGAGCTGTTTTTT.

The CDR3 reads CASSPMDRGTEAFF. The CDR3, as DNA: TGTGCCAGCTCCCCTATGGACAGAGGCACTGAAGCTTTCTTT. V and J are TRBV18 and TRBJ1-1; a weak D match, TRBD1 (6 bases). CDR3 size: 14 residues. Germline CDR1 reads KGHSH; CDR2 reads LQKENI. V lost 6 bases, J lost 4 bases, and 15 bases lay in between. The full variable domain, rest sourced from reference TRBV18 and TRBJ1-1, is NAGVMQNPRHLVRRRGQEARLRCSPMKGHSHVYWYRQLPEEGLKFMVYLQKENIIDESGMPKERFSAEFPKEGPSILRIQQVVRGDSAAYFCASSPMDRGTEAFFGQGTRLTVV.

The V gene is TRBV5-1, the J gene TRBJ2-3; a weak D match, TRBD2 (6 bases). Germline V gives CDR1 SGHRS, CDR2 YFSETQ. The CDR3 has 14 residues. Trimming pared 0 bases from V and 4 bases from J, leaving 9 bases between. DNA of the CDR3: TGCGCCAGCAGCTTGGGCGGGGACGCAGATACGCAGTATTTT. This codes for CASSLGGDADTQYF.

The gene calls are TRBV2 and TRBJ1-2; D gene uncertain. Looked up from germline, CDR1 is SNHLY and CDR2 is FYNNEI. V was pared by 6 bases and J by 2 bases, with 16 bases between. CDR3 length: 15 residues. CDR3: CASSPNLAANYGYTF. Written as DNA, the CDR3 is TGTGCCAGCAGCCCCAACTTGGCAGCGAACTATGGCTACACCTTC.

Remarks on this clone: The same CDR3 is also encoded by other DNA sequences in this sample. This rearrangement joins TRBV6-1 to TRBJ1-6; 7 positions match TRBD1. Germline V gives CDR1 MNHNS, CDR2 SASEGT. The V and J ends lost 4 bases and 7 bases, in that order; junction bases with no gene match: 7. This CDR3 has 15 amino acids. Here the CDR3 reads CASSARQGGNSPLHF. For the CDR3, the DNA is TGTGCCAGCAGTGCCCGACAGGGTGGGAATTCACCCCTCCACTTT.

This chain links TRBV7-2 with TRBJ2-5, with 7 bases lining up with TRBD2. Germline CDR1 reads SGHTA; CDR2 reads FQGNSA. The ends lost 6 bases at V and 4 bases at J; junction bases unmatched: 11. CDR3 length: 15 residues. CDR3 loop: CASSGGLPEGETQYF. CDR3 coding DNA: TGTGCCAGCAGTGGGGGACTACCCGAGGGAGAGACCCAGTACTTC. The full variable domain, completed using reference TRBV7-2 and TRBJ2-5, is GAGVSQSPSNKVTEKGKDVELRCDPISGHTALYWYRQSLGQGLEFLIYFQGNSAPDKSGLPSDRFSAERTGGSVSTLTIQRTQQEDSAVYLCASSGGLPEGETQYFGPGTRLLVL.

The J gene is TRBJ1-2, the V gene TRBV27; D possibly corresponds to TRBD1 (6 bases). The CDR3 length is 16 residues. The V gene's germline CDR1 is MNHEY and CDR2 SMNVEV (reference sequence). V dropped 6 bases and J dropped 7 bases, with 24 bases sitting between them. This chain's CDR3 is CASRFGGGATGGGYTF. In DNA form, the CDR3 reads TGTGCCAGCAGATTTGGCGGGGGGGCTACCGGAGGTGGCTACACCTTC.

This chain joins TRBV7-2 and TRBJ2-5; D is undetermined. CDR1 and CDR2 (germline): SGHTA, FQGNSA. This CDR3 contains 14 residues. V lost 2 bases, J lost 2 bases, and 9 bases lay in between. Written as DNA, the CDR3 is TGTGCCAGCAGCTTAAGCCAGATGCAAGAGACCCAGTACTTC. It specifies CASSLSQMQETQYF.

The sample holds one count of this clone. The gene calls are TRBV19 and TRBJ1-3, with D hard to call. The germline gives CDR1 LNHDA, CDR2 SQIVND (reference sequence). CDR3 length equals 16 residues. Trimming took 3 bases from V and 0 from J, leaving 12 bases between them. Here the CDR3 DNA reads TGTGCCAGTAGTATTCTGGCAGCTTACTCTGGAAACACCATATATTTT. Residues: CASSILAAYSGNTIYF. The entire variable domain, with the rest obtained from reference TRBV19 and TRBJ1-3, is as follows: DGGITQSPKYLFRKEGQNVTLSCEQNLNHDAMYWYRQDPGQGLRLIYYSQIVNDFQKGDIAEGYSVSREKKESFPLTVTSAQKNPTAFYLCASSILAAYSGNTIYFGEGSWLTVV.

This chain joins TRBV7-3 and TRBJ2-1; 9 nucleotides agree with TRBD2. The V gene end was trimmed by 3 bases and the J gene end by 5 bases; junction bases not matched to a gene: 5. Looked up from germline, CDR1 is SGHTA and CDR2 is FQGTGA. The CDR3 length is 15 residues. The CDR3 spells CASSFEGLANNEQFF. The CDR3 nucleotides are TGTGCCAGCAGCTTCGAGGGACTAGCAAACAATGAGCAGTTCTTC. Using reference TRBV7-3 and TRBJ2-1 for the parts outside the CDR3, the full variable domain is GAGVSQTPSNKVTEKGKYVELRCDPISGHTALYWYRQSLGQGPEFLIYFQGTGAADDSGLPNDRFFAVRPEGSVSTLKIQRTERGDSAVYLCASSFEGLANNEQFFGPGTRLTVL.

The chain is built from TRBV2 and TRBJ1-5; D call uncertain. V shed 3 bases and J shed 1 base, with 10 bases lying between them. CDR1 and CDR2 (germline): SNHLY, FYNNEI. There are 15 residues in the CDR3. The CDR3 protein is CASSEGSGSNQPQHF. The CDR3 coding sequence is TGTGCCAGCAGTGAGGGTTCGGGCAGCAATCAGCCCCAGCATTTT. Based on the CDR3 plus reference TRBV2 and TRBJ1-5, the full variable domain is EPEVTQTPSHQVTQMGQEVILRCVPISNHLYFYWYRQILGQKVEFLVSFYNNEISEKSEIFDDQFSVERPDGSNFTLKIRSTKLEDSAMYFCASSEGSGSNQPQHFGDGTRLSIL.

This rearrangement joins TRBV20-1 to TRBJ2-5; D not certain. The CDR3 runs to 11 residues. V was pared by 5 bases and J by 4 bases, with 8 bases between. The germline V gene encodes CDR1 DFQATT and CDR2 SNEGSKA (reference sequence). This CDR3 is CSAPAAETQYF. The CDR3 DNA sequence: TGCAGTGCTCCGGCGGCAGAGACCCAGTACTTC.

The DNA of the CDR3 is TGTGCCAGCAGCTCCGCTAGCGGGAGCGTAGAGGAGCAGTACTTC. It is translated as CASSSASGSVEEQYF. This chain uses TRBV7-2 with TRBJ2-7; 10 nucleotides align to TRBD2. V dropped 4 bases and J dropped 7; count of bases not matched to a gene: 10. The CDR3 is 15 residues long. CDR1 SGHTA and CDR2 FQGNSA come from the germline V gene.

The genes are TRBV7-2 and TRBJ2-3, with 11 nucleotides matching TRBD2. Germline V gene lookup returns CDR1 SGHTA and CDR2 FQGNSA. The CDR3 sequence is 15 residues long. V lost 5 bases to trimming and J lost 5 bases; unmatched junction nucleotides: 6. The CDR3 loop reads CASSAIAGGIDTQYF. DNA for the CDR3: TGTGCCAGCAGCGCAATAGCGGGGGGGATAGATACGCAGTATTTT.

The chain has TRBV30 and TRBJ1-6; TRBD1 matches at 7 bases. Germline assignment: CDR1 GTSNPN and CDR2 SVGIG (reference sequence). The CDR3 loop spans 15 amino acids. V trimming: 0 bases; J trimming: 10 bases; junction bases outside the gene matches: 9. The DNA for the CDR3 is TGTGCCTGGAGTGTAAGACAGGGCGACAGATCACCCCTCCACTTT. This encodes CAWSVRQGDRSPLHF. Drawing the rest from reference TRBV30 and TRBJ1-6, the complete variable domain is SQTIHQWPATLVQPVGSPLSLECTVEGTSNPNLYWYRQAAGRGLQLLFYSVGIGQISSEVPQNLSASRPQDRQFILSSKKLLLSDSGFYLCAWSVRQGDRSPLHFGNGTRLTVT.

The chain couples TRBV18 to TRBJ1-4, with TRBD1 as a possible D gene (5 bases). Germline assignment: CDR1 KGHSH and CDR2 LQKENI. This CDR3 comprises 15 residues. V was pared by 2 bases and J by 2 bases, with 9 bases between. CDR3: CASSPYEGTNEKLFF. CDR3 in DNA: TGTGCCAGCTCACCATACGAGGGGACTAATGAAAAACTGTTTTTT.

The chain carries TRBV30 and TRBJ1-1, with 7 bases lining up with TRBD1. CDR1 and CDR2 (germline): GTSNPN, SVGIG (reference sequence). With V trimmed by 2 bases and J by 4 bases, 7 bases remained unmatched. CDR3 length: 14 residues. CDR3 sequence (DNA): TGTGCCTGGAGTACGATCCGACAGGGCACTGAAGCTTTCTTT. Translating it yields CAWSTIRQGTEAFF.

J is TRBJ2-2 and V is TRBV19; 9 positions match TRBD1. V dropped 6 bases and J dropped 5; count of bases not matched to a gene: 7. The CDR3 runs to 15 residues. Germline V lookup: CDR1 LNHDA, CDR2 SQIVND (reference sequence). The CDR3 coding sequence is TGTGCCAGTAGCACCGGGACAGGGAGGACCGGGGAGCTGTTTTTT. Amino acid sequence: CASSTGTGRTGELFF.

The chain has TRBV21-1 and TRBJ2-2; the D call in the table, TRBD2, was not verified against the DNA. TRBV21-1 is termed a pseudogene. This CDR3 region has 17 residues. CDR3 sequence reads: CASSNFWLAGGTGELFF. In nucleotides, the CDR3 is TGTGCCAGCAGCAATTTTTGGCTAGCGGGAGGGACCGGGGAGCTGTTTTTT.

This chain links TRBV19 with TRBJ2-7, with 14 bases identical to TRBD2. Germline values: CDR1 LNHDA, CDR2 SQIVND (reference sequence). The CDR3 is 22 amino acids. J lost 6 bases, V lost 5 bases, and 27 bases had no gene match. CDR3 region: CASSGWDRGMAEGTSGRTEQYF. The CDR3 DNA reads TGTGCCAGTAGTGGATGGGACAGGGGGATGGCAGAAGGGACTAGCGGGAGAACCGAGCAGTACTTC.

V usage is TRBV19 and J usage is TRBJ2-1; the match to TRBD1 covers 7 bases. Germline-derived CDR1 and CDR2 are LNHDA and SQIVND (reference sequence). With V trimmed by 5 bases and J by 4 bases, 5 bases remained unmatched. The CDR3 loop spans 14 amino acids. The CDR3 is CASSGQAPYNEQFF. The CDR3 bases are TGTGCCAGTAGTGGACAGGCCCCTTACAATGAGCAGTTCTTC.

V is TRBV7-9 and J is TRBJ1-2; the D is unclear. This CDR3 contains 14 residues. Germline CDR1 is SEHNR and CDR2 is FQNEAQ (reference sequence). The V and J ends lost 5 bases and 3 bases respectively, with 13 bases between them. CDR3 nucleotide sequence: TGTGCCAGCAGCAGCCAGAGTGGTTACTATGGCTACACCTTC. Protein product: CASSSQSGYYGYTF.

This clone was detected once. The V and J genes are TRBV28 and TRBJ1-2, with 8 bases aligning to TRBD1. The J segment lost 5 bases and the V segment lost 3 bases, leaving 5 bases of the junction unmatched. CDR1 is MDHEN and CDR2 is SYDVKM in the germline V gene. The CDR3 extends over 14 amino acids. CDR3 nucleotides: TGTGCCAGCAGTTTTGAGAACAGGGGGTATGGCTACACCTTC. It encodes CASSFENRGYGYTF.

This clone is a singleton in its sample. The chain uses TRBV10-3 and TRBJ1-1; 9 bases are shared with TRBD1. Unmatched junction bases numbered 5, after V lost 3 bases and J lost 6 bases. CDR1 and CDR2 from the germline V gene are ENHRY and SYGVKD. The CDR3 covers 14 residues. The CDR3 protein is CAISDGTGKPEAFF. The CDR3 DNA follows: TGTGCCATCAGTGACGGGACAGGGAAACCTGAAGCTTTCTTT.

The chain links TRBV7-9 to TRBJ1-1, with 7 bases identical to TRBD1. Germline CDR1 and CDR2: SEHNR and FQNEAQ (reference sequence). The CDR3 is 16 amino acids. J was trimmed by 4 bases and V by 0 bases; bases with no gene match: 8. The CDR3 DNA follows: TGTGCCAGCAGCTTAGCTTCTCAGGGGGGTGGCACTGAAGCTTTCTTT. Protein product: CASSLASQGGGTEAFF. Combining the CDR3 with reference TRBV7-9 and TRBJ1-1 gives the whole variable domain DTGVSQNPRHKITKRGQNVTFRCDPISEHNRLYWYRQTLGQGPEFLTYFQNEAQLEKSRLLSDRFSAERPKGSFSTLEIQRTEQGDSAMYLCASSLASQGGGTEAFFGQGTRLTVV.

The chain uses TRBV15 and TRBJ1-2, with 10 bases matching TRBD1. Unmatched junction bases numbered 6, after V lost 7 bases and J lost 1 base. The CDR3 has 15 amino acids. CDR1 is LNHNV, CDR2 YYDKDF, per germline (reference sequence). CDR3 sequence reads: CATTAGQGFNYGYTF. In DNA, the CDR3 is TGTGCCACCACCGCGGGACAGGGGTTTAACTATGGCTACACCTTC.